This T cell receptor beta chain was recovered during a study of blood T cell repertoires in COVID-19. Overall study: Collection of acute and convalescent COVID-19 samples took place in the United States, Italy and Spain.

Assay: immunoSEQ multiplex PCR; the TCRdb copy retains only in-frame clones and omits some. The sample has roughly 160,000 clones, less than 90% seen once. This CDR3 contains 15 residues. V shed 4 bases and J shed 2 bases, with 15 bases lying between them. CDR1 and CDR2 (germline): MDHEN, SYDVKM. J is TRBJ2-7 and V is TRBV28, with D perhaps matching TRBD1 (6 bases). The source material was peripheral blood. The clonotype originates from a man younger than 35 with active or convalescent COVID-19. CDR3: CASSSGSTGAYEQYF. The CDR3 region has the DNA TGTGCCAGCAGTTCCGGTTCGACAGGAGCCTACGAGCAGTACTTC.